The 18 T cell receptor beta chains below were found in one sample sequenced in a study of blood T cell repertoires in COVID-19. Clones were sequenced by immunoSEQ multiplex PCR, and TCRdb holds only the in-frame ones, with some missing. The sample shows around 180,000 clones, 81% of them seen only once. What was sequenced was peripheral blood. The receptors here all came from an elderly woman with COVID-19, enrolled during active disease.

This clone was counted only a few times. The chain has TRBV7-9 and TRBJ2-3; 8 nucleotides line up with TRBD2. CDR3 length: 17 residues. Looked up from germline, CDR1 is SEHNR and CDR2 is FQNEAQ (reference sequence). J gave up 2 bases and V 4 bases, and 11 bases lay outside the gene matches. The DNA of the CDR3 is TGTGCCAGCAGCTACCTGGGCGGGGGGATTTCCACAGATACGCAGTATTTT. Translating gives CASSYLGGGISTDTQYF.

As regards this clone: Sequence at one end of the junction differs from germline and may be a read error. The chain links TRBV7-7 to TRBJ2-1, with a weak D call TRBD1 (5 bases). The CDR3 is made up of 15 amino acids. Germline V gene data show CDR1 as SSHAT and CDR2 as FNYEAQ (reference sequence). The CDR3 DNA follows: TGTGCTAGCAGCTTAGACGGGTTGGGGAAGGGGGAGCAGTTCTTC. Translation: CASSLDGLGKGEQFF.

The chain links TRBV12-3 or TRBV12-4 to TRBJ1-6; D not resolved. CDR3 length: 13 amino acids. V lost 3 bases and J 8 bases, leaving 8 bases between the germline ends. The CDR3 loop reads CASSLARDSPLHF. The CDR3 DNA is TGTGCCAGCAGTTTGGCTAGAGATTCACCCCTCCACTTT.

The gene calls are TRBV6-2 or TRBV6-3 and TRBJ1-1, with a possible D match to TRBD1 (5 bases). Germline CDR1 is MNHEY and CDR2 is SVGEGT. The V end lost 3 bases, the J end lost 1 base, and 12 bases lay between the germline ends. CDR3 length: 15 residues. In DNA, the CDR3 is TGTGCCAGCAGTTATGGGAGGGGTCGGAACACTGAAGCTTTCTTT. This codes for CASSYGRGRNTEAFF.

The DNA of the CDR3 is TGTGCCAGCAGTGAAGGGGCGGGGCTTAGGAACACCGGGGAGCTGTTTTTT. As protein: CASSEGAGLRNTGELFF. This chain connects TRBV2 to TRBJ2-2; a possible D gene is TRBD2 (6 bases). Trimming left V 1 base short and J 1 base short, with 13 bases between. CDR1 is SNHLY and CDR2 is FYNNEI in the germline V gene. This CDR3 is built from 17 residues.

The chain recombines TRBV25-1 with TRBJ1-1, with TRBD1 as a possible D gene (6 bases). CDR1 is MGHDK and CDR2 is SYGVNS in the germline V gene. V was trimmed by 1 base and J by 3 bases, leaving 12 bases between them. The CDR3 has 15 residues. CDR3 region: CASSEWGGLDTEAFF. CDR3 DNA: TGTGCCAGCAGTGAATGGGGGGGGCTTGACACTGAAGCTTTCTTT.

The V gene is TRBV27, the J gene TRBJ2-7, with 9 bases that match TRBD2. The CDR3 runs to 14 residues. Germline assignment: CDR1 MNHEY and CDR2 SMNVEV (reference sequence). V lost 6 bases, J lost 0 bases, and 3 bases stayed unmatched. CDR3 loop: CASRNSGSSYEQYF. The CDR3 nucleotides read TGTGCCAGCAGGAATAGCGGGAGCTCCTACGAGCAGTACTTC.

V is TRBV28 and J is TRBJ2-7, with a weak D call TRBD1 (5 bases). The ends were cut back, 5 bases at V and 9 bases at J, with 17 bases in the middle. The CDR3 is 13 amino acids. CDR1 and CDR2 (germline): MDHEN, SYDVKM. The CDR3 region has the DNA TGTGCCAGCAGTACCCCCAGGGCTCAGGTGCAGTACTTC. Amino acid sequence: CASSTPRAQVQYF.

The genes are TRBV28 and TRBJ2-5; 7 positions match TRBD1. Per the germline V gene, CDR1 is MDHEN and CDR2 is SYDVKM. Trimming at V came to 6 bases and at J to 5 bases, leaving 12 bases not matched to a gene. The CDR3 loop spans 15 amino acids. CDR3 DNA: TGTGCCAGCAGCCTAGGGGGCGGAGGCGGGGAGACCCAGTACTTC. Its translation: CASSLGGGGGETQYF.

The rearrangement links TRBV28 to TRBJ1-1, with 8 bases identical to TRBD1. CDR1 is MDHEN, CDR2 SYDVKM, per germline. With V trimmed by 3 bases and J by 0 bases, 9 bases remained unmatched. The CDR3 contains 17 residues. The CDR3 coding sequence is TGTGCCAGCAGTTTGGACAGGGCCGTTTTCATGAACACTGAAGCTTTCTTT. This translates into CASSLDRAVFMNTEAFF.

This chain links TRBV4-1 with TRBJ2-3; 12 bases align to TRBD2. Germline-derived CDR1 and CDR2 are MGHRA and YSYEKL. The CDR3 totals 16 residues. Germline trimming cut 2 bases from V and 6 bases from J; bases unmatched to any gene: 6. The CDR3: CASSQSLAGGPDTQYF. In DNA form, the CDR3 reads TGCGCCAGCAGCCAATCCCTAGCGGGAGGGCCGGATACGCAGTATTTT.

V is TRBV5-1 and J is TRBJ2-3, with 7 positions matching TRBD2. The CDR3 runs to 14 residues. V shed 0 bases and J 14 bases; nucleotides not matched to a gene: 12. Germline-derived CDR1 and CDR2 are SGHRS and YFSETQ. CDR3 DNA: TGCGCCAGCAGCTTGGCAGCGGGGCCGTGGGTGGGGTATTTT. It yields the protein CASSLAAGPWVGYF.

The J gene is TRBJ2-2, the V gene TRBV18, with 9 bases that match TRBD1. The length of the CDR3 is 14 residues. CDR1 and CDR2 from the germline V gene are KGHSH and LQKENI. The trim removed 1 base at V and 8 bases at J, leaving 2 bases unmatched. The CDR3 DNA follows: TGTGCCAGCTCACCACGGGACAGGGAAGGGGAGCTGTTTTTT. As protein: CASSPRDREGELFF.

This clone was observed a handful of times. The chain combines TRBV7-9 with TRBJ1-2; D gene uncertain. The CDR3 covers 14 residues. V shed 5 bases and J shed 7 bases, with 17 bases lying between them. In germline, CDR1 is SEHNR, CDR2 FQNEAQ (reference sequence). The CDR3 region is CASSLSEKQGGYTF. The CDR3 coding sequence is TGTGCCAGCAGCCTATCGGAGAAGCAAGGTGGCTACACCTTC.

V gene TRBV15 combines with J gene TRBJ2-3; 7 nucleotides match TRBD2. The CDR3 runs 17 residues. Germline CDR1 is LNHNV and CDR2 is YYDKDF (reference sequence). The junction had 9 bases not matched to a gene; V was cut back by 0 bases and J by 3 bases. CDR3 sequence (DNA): TGTGCCACCAGCAGAGATCGGGCTAGCGGTGTAACAGATACGCAGTATTTT. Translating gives CATSRDRASGVTDTQYF.

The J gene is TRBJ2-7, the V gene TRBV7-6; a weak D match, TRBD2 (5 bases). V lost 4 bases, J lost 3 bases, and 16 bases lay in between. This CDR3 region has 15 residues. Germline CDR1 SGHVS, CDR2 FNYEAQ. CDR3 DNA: TGTGCCAGCAGCTCCGGGTCCCCTAGCTTCTACGAGCAGTACTTC. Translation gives CASSSGSPSFYEQYF.

In DNA, the CDR3 is TGTGCCAGCAGCTCTTCCCTGGGGCCTTATGGAGAGACCCAGTACTTC. Translation gives CASSSSLGPYGETQYF. The chain recombines TRBV11-3 with TRBJ2-5; TRBD1 is a possible D gene (5 bases). The germline V and J ends were trimmed by 4 bases and 4 bases, with 19 bases remaining between them. CDR1 SGHNT and CDR2 YENEEA come from the germline V gene. This CDR3 contains 16 residues.

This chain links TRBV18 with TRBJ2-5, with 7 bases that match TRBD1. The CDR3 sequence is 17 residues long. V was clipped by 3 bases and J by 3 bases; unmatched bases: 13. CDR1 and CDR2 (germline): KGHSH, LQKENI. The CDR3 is CASSPNRGVERKETQYF. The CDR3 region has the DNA TGTGCCAGCTCACCCAACAGGGGAGTGGAGAGGAAAGAGACCCAGTACTTC.